These 13 T cell receptor beta chains were all obtained from the same sample, sequenced in a study of OX40 agonist ivuxolimab in advanced cancers. Sequencing was performed with immunoSEQ multiplex PCR; in TCRdb, only in-frame clones are kept and a portion is missing. This sample has 57,000 or so clones, with 84% found just once. This material consisted of CD4+ or CD8+ T cells sorted from blood, taken in a trial of the OX40 agonist ivuxolimab. The receptor source for this set is an adult with an advanced solid tumor such as melanoma, head and neck, liver or kidney cancer.

The genes are TRBV5-1 and TRBJ2-3, with 11 nucleotides matching TRBD2. With V trimmed by 1 base and J by 5 bases, 6 bases remained unmatched. The CDR3 consists of 16 residues. CDR1 is SGHRS, CDR2 YFSETQ, per germline. The CDR3 DNA reads as TGCGCCAGCAGCTTGTTTAGCGGGGGGGCCATAGATACGCAGTATTTT. It yields the protein CASSLFSGGAIDTQYF. The variable domain in full, with the rest retrieved from reference TRBV5-1 and TRBJ2-3, is KAGVTQTPRYLIKTRGQQVTLSCSPISGHRSVSWYQQTPGQGLQFLFEYFSETQRNKGNFPGRFSGRQFSNSRSEMNVSTLELGDSALYLCASSLFSGGAIDTQYFGPGTRLTVL.

This chain connects TRBV30 to TRBJ2-5; 7 positions agree with TRBD1. The CDR3 consists of 14 residues. Per the germline V gene, CDR1 is GTSNPN and CDR2 is SVGIG (reference sequence). The ends lost 2 bases at V and 4 bases at J; junction bases unmatched: 7. In DNA form, the CDR3 reads TGTGCCTGGAGTAAGACAGGGAACATAGAGACCCAGTACTTC. Its translation is CAWSKTGNIETQYF.

The rearrangement links TRBV5-1 to TRBJ2-6; possibly TRBD1 or TRBD2 for D (5 bases each). V lost 5 bases to trimming and J lost 3 bases, with 9 bases between them. CDR3 length: 14 residues. Looked up from germline, CDR1 is SGHRS and CDR2 is YFSETQ. CDR3 nucleotide sequence: TGCGCCAGCAGAGTGGGGGATGGGGCCAACGTCCTGACTTTC. This sequence encodes CASRVGDGANVLTF.

V usage is TRBV19 and J usage is TRBJ1-1; 7 positions match TRBD1. Germline V gene lookup returns CDR1 LNHDA and CDR2 SQIVND (reference sequence). This CDR3 is built from 13 residues. V was clipped by 7 bases and J by 5 bases; unmatched bases: 7. Here the CDR3 DNA reads TGTGCCAGTACCCGGGACAGCCGGACTGAAGCTTTCTTT. Translated: CASTRDSRTEAFF. The full variable domain, rest sourced from reference TRBV19 and TRBJ1-1, is DGGITQSPKYLFRKEGQNVTLSCEQNLNHDAMYWYRQDPGQGLRLIYYSQIVNDFQKGDIAEGYSVSREKKESFPLTVTSAQKNPTAFYLCASTRDSRTEAFFGQGTRLTVV.

This chain joins TRBV10-3 and TRBJ2-1, with D perhaps matching TRBD2 (6 bases). Trimming stripped 6 bases from V and 8 bases from J, with 8 bases between. Germline V CDR1 and CDR2: ENHRY, SYGVKD. This CDR3 comprises 11 residues. CDR3 residues: CAISGSHEQFF. In DNA form, the CDR3 reads TGTGCCATCAGCGGGAGTCATGAGCAGTTCTTC.

The chain combines TRBV28 with TRBJ1-2, with D possibly being TRBD1 (6 bases). V dropped 3 bases and J dropped 5 bases, with 13 bases sitting between them. The CDR3 spans 14 residues. Germline V lookup: CDR1 MDHEN, CDR2 SYDVKM. The DNA for the CDR3 is TGTGCCAGCAGTTTCGGGACACAAGTTTATGGCTACACCTTC. It specifies CASSFGTQVYGYTF.

This chain links TRBV19 with TRBJ2-7; a possible D gene is TRBD2 (6 bases). The CDR3 length is 14 residues. V was clipped by 6 bases and J by 1 base, with 13 bases between them. Germline V gene data show CDR1 as LNHDA and CDR2 as SQIVND (reference sequence). CDR3: CASRSRGMSYEQYF. The CDR3 DNA reads TGTGCCAGTAGGTCTCGCGGGATGTCCTACGAGCAGTACTTC.

J is TRBJ1-3 and V is TRBV5-1, with a weak D call TRBD1 (6 bases). Per germline, CDR1 SGHRS and CDR2 YFSETQ. The CDR3 totals 16 residues. V dropped 4 bases and J dropped 0 bases, with 14 bases sitting between them. The CDR3 DNA sequence: TGCGCCAGCAGCGGCTCACAGGGCTTCTCTGGAAACACCATATATTTT. This sequence encodes CASSGSQGFSGNTIYF.

The chain employs TRBV5-5 and TRBJ1-6, with D perhaps matching TRBD1 (5 bases). The CDR3 runs to 16 residues. The V end lost 4 bases, the J end lost 7 bases, and 18 bases lay between the germline ends. Per the germline V gene, CDR1 is SGHKS and CDR2 is YYEKEE (reference sequence). CDR3 region: CASSPQAQAGNSPLHF. The CDR3 DNA sequence: TGTGCCAGCAGCCCACAGGCCCAGGCGGGGAATTCACCCCTCCACTTT.

This chain links TRBV30 with TRBJ1-2; TRBD1 matches at 7 bases. The CDR3 is 14 residues long. The germline CDR1 and CDR2 sequences are GTSNPN and SVGIG (reference sequence). Trimming took 2 bases from V and 8 from J; bases not matched to a gene: 11. As DNA, the CDR3 is TGTGCCTGGAGTCCCCACGGGACAGTTCGAGGCTACACCTTC. Translation: CAWSPHGTVRGYTF.

V and J are TRBV5-1 and TRBJ1-2; TRBD1 matches 8 bases. This CDR3 has 15 amino acids. J was trimmed by 6 bases and V by 2 bases; bases with no gene match: 9. Germline-derived CDR1 and CDR2 are SGHRS and YFSETQ. CDR3 in amino acids: CASSFQGAMGNGYTF. CDR3 DNA sequence: TGCGCCAGCAGCTTCCAGGGGGCAATGGGGAATGGCTACACCTTC.

The gene calls are TRBV13 and TRBJ2-6; 7 nucleotides match TRBD1. CDR1 is PRHDT, CDR2 FYEKMQ, per germline (reference sequence). J lost 4 bases, V lost 3 bases, and 3 bases had no gene match. The CDR3 is made up of 15 amino acids. This CDR3 reads CASSLTGSGANVLTF. The CDR3 region has the DNA TGTGCCAGCAGCTTGACAGGGTCCGGGGCCAACGTCCTGACTTTC.

J is TRBJ1-6 and V is TRBV7-2; maybe TRBD1 (5 bases). The germline V and J ends were trimmed by 4 bases and 5 bases, with 15 bases remaining between them. The CDR3 consists of 16 residues. The germline V gene encodes CDR1 SGHTA and CDR2 FQGNSA. The CDR3 here is CASSSRGRANNSPLHF. The CDR3 bases are TGTGCCAGCAGCTCCCGGGGGAGGGCGAATAATTCACCCCTCCACTTT.